This section outlines one T cell receptor beta chain sequence together with its context. This record comes from a study of blood T cell repertoires in COVID-19. The wider study: Acute-phase and convalescent COVID-19 samples originated in the United States, Italy and Spain. T cells, B-cell-depleted T cells, or PBMCs supplied cDNA or gDNA.

Original data processing: Nucleated cell number was recorded as an estimate derived from reference gene primer amplification. Profiled with immunoSEQ multiplex PCR; TCRdb holds only in-frame clones, not every one. V and J calls and clone size are as listed in that table; D and trimming were resolved from the DNA. The top ten clones hold roughly 8.7% of a sample with 110,000 to 150,000 clones, 60% to 80% of them seen once. The germline V and J ends were trimmed by 0 bases and 4 bases, with 14 bases remaining between them. This CDR3 is built from 16 residues. Germline V lookup: CDR1 SGHRS, CDR2 YFSETQ.

This chain uses TRBV5-1 with TRBJ2-1; perhaps TRBD1 as D (5 bases). Source material: peripheral blood. The clonotype was recovered from a man aged 45-65 years with active or convalescent COVID-19. For the CDR3, the DNA is TGCGCCAGCAGCTTGGTTCCAGGGATGGCTTACAATGAGCAGTTCTTC. It yields the protein CASSLVPGMAYNEQFF.